The clone carrying this TCR beta chain occurred a few times. Through a sample-barcoded 5' primer and a J-beta primer mix, a second PCR was run for roughly 7 to 12 cycles. TCRdb re-derived calls from the 5' RACE reads in MiXCR, one entry per CDR3 protein. Of 550,000 to 750,000 distinct CDR3 sequences listed, around 21% are singletons. The data stem from a study of blood T cells in healthy people across ages. V dropped 9 bases and J dropped 7; count of bases not matched to a gene: 6. The CDR3 length is 13 residues. V gene TRBV12-3 or TRBV12-4 combines with J gene TRBJ1-6; TRBD1 agrees at 7 bases. This sequence originates from a man aged 70 or older in good health. The material sequenced was blood. Here the CDR3 DNA reads TGTGCCAGTGGGACAGTCCAAAATTCACCCCTCCACTTT. It codes for CASGTVQNSPLHF.